The 10 T cell receptor beta chains below were found in one sample sequenced in a study of CD8+ T cells in alopecia areata. The sample's treatment: oral pan-JAK inhibitor, 5-10 mg twice daily. Once RNA had been extracted, it was reverse transcribed into cDNA to act as the sequencing template. The method was immunoSEQ multiplex PCR; TCRdb's version includes in-frame clones alone and lacks a portion of them. The data contain roughly 110,000 clones, approximately 54% of them singletons. Sequenced material: CD8+ T cells sorted from blood, taken at week 24, from a patient treated with tofacitinib. These receptors came from a human donor with alopecia areata.

About this clone itself: A much larger clone is a single base away; this may be a read error. The V gene is TRBV6-5, the J gene TRBJ2-2; 7 nucleotides line up with TRBD1. Germline trimming cut 5 bases from V and 1 base from J; bases unmatched to any gene: 4. The CDR3 contains 15 residues. Germline CDR1 reads MNHEY; CDR2 reads SVGAGI. The CDR3 DNA reads as TGTGCCAGCAGTCCCGGGACAGTGAACACCGGGGAGCTGTTTTTT. Residues: CASSPGTVNTGELFF.

The chain's CDR3 is CASNPWERGTTDTQYF. Written as DNA, the CDR3 is TGTGCCAGCAACCCGTGGGAGCGGGGGACCACAGATACGCAGTATTTT. The chain uses TRBV2 and TRBJ2-3; 8 nucleotides agree with TRBD2. J was trimmed by 2 bases and V by 7 bases; bases with no gene match: 11. This CDR3 contains 16 residues. The germline CDR1 and CDR2 sequences are SNHLY and FYNNEI.

This clone came up a few times. The CDR3 sequence: CASSQDSSGANVLTF. DNA of the CDR3: TGTGCCAGCAGCCAAGACAGCTCTGGGGCCAACGTCCTGACTTTC. V usage is TRBV7-9 and J usage is TRBJ2-6; D is possibly TRBD1 (5 bases). Per the germline V gene, CDR1 is SEHNR and CDR2 is FQNEAQ (reference sequence). Trimming stripped 5 bases from V and 0 bases from J, with 8 bases between. The CDR3 loop spans 15 amino acids. Filled out from reference TRBV7-9 and TRBJ2-6, the complete variable domain reads DTGVSQNPRHKITKRGQNVTFRCDPISEHNRLYWYRQTLGQGPEFLTYFQNEAQLEKSRLLSDRFSAERPKGSFSTLEIQRTEQGDSAMYLCASSQDSSGANVLTFGAGSRLTVL.

This clone was seen only a few times. This chain uses TRBV7-9 with TRBJ1-4; 9 positions match TRBD1. The V segment lost 4 bases and the J segment 6 bases; nucleotides outside the gene matches: 9. Germline V CDR1 and CDR2: SEHNR, FQNEAQ (reference sequence). This CDR3 is 16 amino acids long. DNA for the CDR3: TGTGCCAGCAGCTCAATCGAACAGGGGGCGGATGAAAAACTGTTTTTT. As protein: CASSSIEQGADEKLFF.

This clone has only a few counts. CDR3 DNA sequence: TGTGCCAGCAGTTTACAGGGGGTAGGGGATCTGAAAGAGCAGTTCTTC. Translation: CASSLQGVGDLKEQFF. The chain links TRBV9 to TRBJ2-1; 8 bases fit TRBD1. CDR1 is SGDLS and CDR2 is YYNGEE in the germline V gene. This CDR3 region has 16 residues. The V and J ends lost 5 bases and 10 bases, in that order; junction bases with no gene match: 17.

This clone was detected only a few times. In DNA, the CDR3 is TGTGCCAGCAGCCTCGCTCCCGGGACTAGCGGGGTCTCTAGCACAGATACGCAGTATTTT. Amino acids: CASSLAPGTSGVSSTDTQYF. V is TRBV13 and J is TRBJ2-3, with 13 bases fitting TRBD2. This CDR3 is built from 20 residues. Germline V gene sequence: CDR1 PRHDT, CDR2 FYEKMQ (reference sequence). Germline trimming cut 5 bases from V and 0 bases from J; bases unmatched to any gene: 14. Together with reference TRBV13 and TRBJ2-3, the CDR3 gives the full variable domain: AAGVIQSPRHLIKEKRETATLKCYPIPRHDTVYWYQQGPGQDPQFLISFYEKMQSDKGSIPDRFSAQQFSDYHSELNMSSLELGDSALYFCASSLAPGTSGVSSTDTQYFGPGTRLTVL.

J is TRBJ2-7 and V is TRBV30; D gene unclear. V was trimmed by 2 bases and J by 6 bases, leaving 5 bases between them. Germline CDR1 and CDR2: GTSNPN and SVGIG (reference sequence). This CDR3 contains 10 residues. CDR3 sequence (DNA): TGTGCCTGGAGTAACGGCGAGCAGTACTTC. The encoded protein is CAWSNGEQYF.

This clone was seen only a few times. J is TRBJ2-2 and V is TRBV5-1; D may match TRBD1 or TRBD2 (5 bases each). Germline CDR1 is SGHRS and CDR2 is YFSETQ. V lost 4 bases and J lost 7, with 23 bases in between. This CDR3 spans 17 amino acids. The CDR3 is CASSPEAWDPSSGELFF. As DNA, the CDR3 is TGCGCCAGCAGCCCGGAGGCCTGGGACCCTTCCAGCGGGGAGCTGTTTTTT.

This clone came up a few times. V is TRBV29-1 and J is TRBJ2-4; possible D gene TRBD2, 5 bases. The germline V gene encodes CDR1 SQVTM and CDR2 ANQGSEA. V dropped 0 bases and J dropped 2 bases, with 11 bases sitting between them. The CDR3 is made up of 15 amino acids. CDR3 in DNA: TGCAGCGTTGAAGATATGGAGGTGACCAAAAACATTCAGTACTTC. The encoded protein is CSVEDMEVTKNIQYF.

The chain employs TRBV25-1 and TRBJ2-7; 9 bases map to TRBD1. The CDR3 sequence is 14 residues long. The germline CDR1 and CDR2 sequences are MGHDK and SYGVNS. J was trimmed by 3 bases and V by 5 bases; bases with no gene match: 5. CDR3 residues: CASSPDRGYYEQYF. CDR3 nucleotide sequence: TGTGCCAGCAGTCCGGACAGGGGCTACTACGAGCAGTACTTC.